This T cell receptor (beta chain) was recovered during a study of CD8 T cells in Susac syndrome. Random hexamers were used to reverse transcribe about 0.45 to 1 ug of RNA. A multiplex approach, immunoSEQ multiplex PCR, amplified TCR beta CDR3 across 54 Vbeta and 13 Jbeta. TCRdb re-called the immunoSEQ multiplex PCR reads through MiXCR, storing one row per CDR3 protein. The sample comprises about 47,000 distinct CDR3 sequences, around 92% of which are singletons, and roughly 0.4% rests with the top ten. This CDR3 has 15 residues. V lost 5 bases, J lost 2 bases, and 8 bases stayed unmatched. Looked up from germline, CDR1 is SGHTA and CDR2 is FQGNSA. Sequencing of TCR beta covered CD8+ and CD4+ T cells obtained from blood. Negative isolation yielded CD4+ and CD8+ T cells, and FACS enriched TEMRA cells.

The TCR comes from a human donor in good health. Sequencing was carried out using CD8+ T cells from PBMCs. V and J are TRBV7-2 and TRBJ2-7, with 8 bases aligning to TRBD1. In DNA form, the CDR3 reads TGTGCCAGCAGCCTTGGACAGGGCCATACCTACGAGCAGTACTTC. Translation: CASSLGQGHTYEQYF.